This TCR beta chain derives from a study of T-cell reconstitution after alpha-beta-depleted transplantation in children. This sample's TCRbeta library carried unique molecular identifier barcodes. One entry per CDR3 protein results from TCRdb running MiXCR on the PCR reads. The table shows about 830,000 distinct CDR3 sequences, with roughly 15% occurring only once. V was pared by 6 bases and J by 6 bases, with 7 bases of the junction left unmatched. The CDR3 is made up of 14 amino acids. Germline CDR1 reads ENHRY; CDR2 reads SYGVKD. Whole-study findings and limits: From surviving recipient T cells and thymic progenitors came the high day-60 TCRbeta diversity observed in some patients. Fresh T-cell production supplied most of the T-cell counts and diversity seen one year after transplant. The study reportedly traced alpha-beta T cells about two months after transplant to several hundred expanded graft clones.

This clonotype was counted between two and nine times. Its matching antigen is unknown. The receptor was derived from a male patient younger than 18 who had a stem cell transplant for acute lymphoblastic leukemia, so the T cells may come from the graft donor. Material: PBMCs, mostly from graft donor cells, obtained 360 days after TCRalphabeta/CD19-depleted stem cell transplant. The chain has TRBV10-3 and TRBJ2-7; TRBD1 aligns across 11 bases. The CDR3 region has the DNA TGTGCCATCAGCACGGACAGGGGGCTTGGCGAGCAGTACTTC. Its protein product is CAISTDRGLGEQYF.